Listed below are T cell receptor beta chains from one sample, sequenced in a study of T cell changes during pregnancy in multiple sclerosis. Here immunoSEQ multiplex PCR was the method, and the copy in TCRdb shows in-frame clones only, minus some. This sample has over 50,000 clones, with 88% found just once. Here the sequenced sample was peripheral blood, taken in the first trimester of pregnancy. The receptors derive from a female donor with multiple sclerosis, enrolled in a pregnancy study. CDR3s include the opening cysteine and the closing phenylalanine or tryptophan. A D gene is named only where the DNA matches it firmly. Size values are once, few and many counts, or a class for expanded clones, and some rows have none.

DNA: TGCGCCAGCAGCTTCCCCACTAGCGGGGACCCAAATGAGCAGTTCTTC
CDR3: CASSFPTSGDPNEQFF
D: TRBD2
J: TRBJ2-1
V: TRBV5-1
size: .

DNA: TGTGCCAGCAGCCCCGGGACAGGGCGATATGAAAAACTGTTTTTT
CDR3: CASSPGTGRYEKLFF
D: TRBD1
J: TRBJ1-4
V: TRBV9
size: .

DNA: TGTGCCAGCAGCTTATTTAGCGGGGGTACGAATGAGCAGTTCTTC
CDR3: CASSLFSGGTNEQFF
D: TRBD2
J: TRBJ2-1
V: TRBV7-9
size: .

DNA: TGCAGGGGAGGGGCAGAATATGGCTACACCTTC
CDR3: CRGGAEYGYTF
D: .
J: TRBJ1-2
V: TRBV20-1
size: .

DNA: TGTGCCAGCAGTCGACAGGGATCTAGCACAGATACGCAGTATTTT
CDR3: CASSRQGSSTDTQYF
D: TRBD1
J: TRBJ2-3
V: TRBV6-5
size: .

DNA: TGTGCCAGCAGCCCCTGGACAGGGGCTAGCAATCAGCCCCAGCATTTT
CDR3: CASSPWTGASNQPQHF
D: TRBD1
J: TRBJ1-5
V: TRBV7-2
size: .

DNA: TGTGCCAGCAGCTTAGCGACAGGGAACACTGAAGCTTTCTTT
CDR3: CASSLATGNTEAFF
D: .
J: TRBJ1-1
V: TRBV7-9
size: .

DNA: TGTGCCAGGAAGACCGGGACAAACCAATCCTACGAGCAGTACTTC
CDR3: CARKTGTNQSYEQYF
D: .
J: TRBJ2-7
V: TRBV6-5
size: .

DNA: TGTGCCAGCAGTCCCCTAGCCGGCAACAATGAGCAGTTCTTC
CDR3: CASSPLAGNNEQFF
D: .
J: TRBJ2-1
V: TRBV6-5
size: .

DNA: TGTGCCAGCAGTTACTCGTCACAGGGGAATCAGCCCCAGCATTTT
CDR3: CASSYSSQGNQPQHF
D: TRBD1
J: TRBJ1-5
V: TRBV6-5
size: .

DNA: TGTGCCAGCAGCCAAGATGGGCAGGGGCGCCGAAATGAAAAACTGTTTTTT
CDR3: CASSQDGQGRRNEKLFF
D: .
J: TRBJ1-4
V: TRBV4-2
size: .

DNA: TGTGCCAGCGTCTGGGGGGGAGCTAACTATGGCTACACCTTC
CDR3: CASVWGGANYGYTF
D: .
J: TRBJ1-2
V: TRBV5-4
size: .

DNA: TGTGCCAGCAGACAGGCGAACGGGGAGCTGTTTTTT
CDR3: CASRQANGELFF
D: .
J: TRBJ2-2
V: TRBV28
size: few

DNA: TGTGCCAGCACCTCTCCAGGGGGGACAGATACGCAGTATTTT
CDR3: CASTSPGGTDTQYF
D: .
J: TRBJ2-3
V: TRBV6-5
size: .

DNA: TGCGCCAGCAGCTTACAGACCACAGATACGCAGTATTTT
CDR3: CASSLQTTDTQYF
D: .
J: TRBJ2-3
V: TRBV5-1
size: .

DNA: TGTGCCAGCACCTCCGGCGGGCTGGGAGAGACCCAGTACTTC
CDR3: CASTSGGLGETQYF
D: .
J: TRBJ2-5
V: TRBV6-1
size: .

DNA: TGTGCCAGCAGCTCGGCCGGGACAGGGTTCGGTCTGTACTTC
CDR3: CASSSAGTGFGLYF
D: TRBD1
J: TRBJ2-7
V: TRBV11-2
size: .

DNA: TGTGCCAGCTCACGGGGACAGGGGGCTACTGGAAACACCATATATTTT
CDR3: CASSRGQGATGNTIYF
D: TRBD1
J: TRBJ1-3
V: TRBV18
size: .

DNA: TGTGCCAGCAGTTCACATAGCGGGAACTCCTACAATGAGCAGTTCTTC
CDR3: CASSSHSGNSYNEQFF
D: TRBD2
J: TRBJ2-1
V: TRBV6-6
size: .

DNA: TGTGCCAGCAGTGAACGGCAGGGGTCTAACTATGGCTACACCTTC
CDR3: CASSERQGSNYGYTF
D: .
J: TRBJ1-2
V: TRBV6-1
size: .

DNA: TGTGCCAGCAGCAAAGCGTCGCTAGCGTATACCTACGAGCAGTACTTC
CDR3: CASSKASLAYTYEQYF
D: .
J: TRBJ2-7
V: TRBV21-1
size: .

DNA: TGCGCCAGCAGCCAAGAATGGGGGCCGGCCACCTTC
CDR3: CASSQEWGPATF
D: .
J: TRBJ1-2
V: TRBV4-1
size: .

DNA: TGCAGCGTTGTTGTTGTGGGCAGAGCTAGCACAGATACGCAGTATTTT
CDR3: CSVVVVGRASTDTQYF
D: .
J: TRBJ2-3
V: TRBV29-1
size: .

DNA: TGTGCCAGCAGGGAGGGGGGGGATACGCAGTATTTT
CDR3: CASREGGDTQYF
D: .
J: TRBJ2-3
V: TRBV11-3
size: .

DNA: TGTGCCAGTAGTAGGGGCGGAGACTACAATGAGCAGTTCTTC
CDR3: CASSRGGDYNEQFF
D: .
J: TRBJ2-1
V: TRBV19
size: .

DNA: TGTGCCAGCAGCCACCGGGACAGGGATTCACCCCTCCACTTT
CDR3: CASSHRDRDSPLHF
D: TRBD1
J: TRBJ1-6
V: TRBV7-8
size: .

DNA: TGCGCCAGCAGCTTGGTCCAGGGAGGAAGATACGAGCAGTACTTC
CDR3: CASSLVQGGRYEQYF
D: .
J: TRBJ2-7
V: TRBV5-1
size: once

DNA: TGTGCCAGTCAGGGGGTGCAGAGCGCCGGGGAGCTGTTTTTT
CDR3: CASQGVQSAGELFF
D: TRBD1
J: TRBJ2-2
V: TRBV19
size: .

DNA: TGTGCCAGCAGCTTTTCTAATACCTACGAGCAGTACTTC
CDR3: CASSFSNTYEQYF
D: .
J: TRBJ2-7
V: TRBV7-9
size: .

DNA: TGTGCCAGCGAGGCGGGAGCAGAGACCCAGTACTTC
CDR3: CASEAGAETQYF
D: TRBD2
J: TRBJ2-5
V: TRBV2
size: .

DNA: TGTGCCAGCAGCGGCTCTGGTACAGGGGTCATAGATACGCAGTATTTT
CDR3: CASSGSGTGVIDTQYF
D: TRBD1
J: TRBJ2-3
V: TRBV5-4
size: .

DNA: TGTGCCTGGTACCGGGACAGGGCATTCGGTGACTATGGCTACACCTTC
CDR3: CAWYRDRAFGDYGYTF
D: TRBD1
J: TRBJ1-2
V: TRBV30
size: many

DNA: TGTGCCAGCAGCCAAAGGGACAGGAACTATGGCTACACCTTC
CDR3: CASSQRDRNYGYTF
D: TRBD1
J: TRBJ1-2
V: TRBV5-4
size: .

DNA: TGCGCCAGCAGTGAGTCGATAGTGACGGGAAGCGAGCAGTACTTC
CDR3: CASSESIVTGSEQYF
D: .
J: TRBJ2-7
V: TRBV10-1
size: .

DNA: TGTGCCAGCAGTCTAGCGGGAGGCGACACCGGGGAGCTGTTTTTT
CDR3: CASSLAGGDTGELFF
D: TRBD2
J: TRBJ2-2
V: TRBV2
size: .

DNA: TGCAGCGTTGAGACTAGTTGGGGCGGGGAGCTGTTTTTT
CDR3: CSVETSWGGELFF
D: .
J: TRBJ2-2
V: TRBV29-1
size: .

DNA: TGTGCTAGCAGCCCCGGTTTGCAGGGGGAGCAGTACTTC
CDR3: CASSPGLQGEQYF
D: .
J: TRBJ2-7
V: TRBV7-7
size: .

DNA: TGTGCCAGCATGGGAGGCGGGGGCGGCTACGAGCAGTACTTC
CDR3: CASMGGGGGYEQYF
D: .
J: TRBJ2-7
V: TRBV6-1
size: .

DNA: TGTGCCTGGAGTGTGAGAGATGCCGGGGAGCTGTTTTTT
CDR3: CAWSVRDAGELFF
D: .
J: TRBJ2-2
V: TRBV30
size: few

DNA: TGTGCCAGCAGGAAGACAGGGAAGTTTGAAGCTTTCTTT
CDR3: CASRKTGKFEAFF
D: TRBD1
J: TRBJ1-1
V: TRBV27
size: few

DNA: TGTGCCAGCAGCTCCCCCTGGGACTCTCCGGATACGCAGTATTTT
CDR3: CASSSPWDSPDTQYF
D: .
J: TRBJ2-3
V: TRBV7-2
size: .

DNA: TGTGCCAGCAGTGACAGCGGGACGAACACCGGGGAGCTGTTTTTT
CDR3: CASSDSGTNTGELFF
D: TRBD2
J: TRBJ2-2
V: TRBV2
size: .

DNA: TGTGCCAGCCGGAGCCCAGCGGATGGGGACATTCAGTACTTC
CDR3: CASRSPADGDIQYF
D: .
J: TRBJ2-4
V: TRBV28
size: .

DNA: TGTGCCAGTAGTATAGACGGCGGATCCTACGAGCAGTACTTC
CDR3: CASSIDGGSYEQYF
D: .
J: TRBJ2-7
V: TRBV19
size: .

DNA: TGCGCCAGCAGCTGGAGCTCTGGGGCCAACGTCCTGACTTTC
CDR3: CASSWSSGANVLTF
D: .
J: TRBJ2-6
V: TRBV5-1
size: .

DNA: TGTGCCAGCAGACCAACGGCTAGCGGGTGGGGCACAGATACGCAGTATTTT
CDR3: CASRPTASGWGTDTQYF
D: TRBD2
J: TRBJ2-3
V: TRBV27
size: .

DNA: TGTGCCAGCAGCTCAGCCGACAGGGGTTGGGAGCAGTACTTC
CDR3: CASSSADRGWEQYF
D: TRBD1
J: TRBJ2-7
V: TRBV7-3
size: .

DNA: TGTGCCTGGAGTGTACTATCAGGGCTAGCGGCGAACTACGAGCAGTACTTC
CDR3: CAWSVLSGLAANYEQYF
D: TRBD2
J: TRBJ2-7
V: TRBV30
size: .

DNA: TGTGCCAGCAATCGCGCGGGGACTTTGGACGAGCAGTACTTC
CDR3: CASNRAGTLDEQYF
D: .
J: TRBJ2-7
V: TRBV2
size: .